This TCR beta chain came from a study of CD4 and CD8 cells across lung adenocarcinoma regions. Samples came from patients with localized non-small cell lung adenocarcinoma. TCRdb re-called the PCR reads with MiXCR, one entry per CDR3 protein. The table includes 3,700 or so distinct CDR3 sequences, roughly 61% detected once. The germline V gene has CDR1 MNHNS and CDR2 SASEGT. The CDR3 has 17 amino acids. V was pared by 4 bases and J by 2 bases, with 18 bases between. The sequence came from a male donor with lung adenocarcinoma. The CD4 and CD8 labels of this study may be unreliable. The chain recombines TRBV6-1 with TRBJ2-1; D might be TRBD2 (5 bases). Specimen: CD4+ T cells from the center of a lung tumor. The CDR3 loop reads CASSGPRVALAYNEQFF. CDR3 sequence (DNA): TGTGCCAGCAGTGGCCCGCGGGTAGCGTTGGCCTACAATGAGCAGTTCTTC.